This TCR beta chain is from a study of neurological immune-mediated disorders. The CDR3 consists of 15 residues. In germline, CDR1 is SGHDN, CDR2 FVKESK. Trimming pared 0 bases from V and 3 bases from J, leaving 10 bases between. This clonotype was found many times. TCRdb itself ran the 5' RACE reads through MiXCR, one entry per CDR3 protein. The sample includes about 28,000 distinct CDR3 sequences, 5% to 7.5% of them seen just once. Unsorted libraries were generated from 2 million PBMCs held at -80 degrees C. The J gene is TRBJ2-3, the V gene TRBV14; D is possibly TRBD1 or TRBD2 (6 bases each). Input material: PBMCs. The clonotype was recovered from a woman aged 50 to 60 in good health. CDR3 coding DNA: TGTGCCAGCAGCCAAGACGGGGGCTTAACAGATACGCAGTATTTT. Translation gives CASSQDGGLTDTQYF. Complete variable domain (other parts from reference TRBV14 and TRBJ2-3): EAGVTQFPSHSVIEKGQTVTLRCDPISGHDNLYWYRRVMGKEIKFLLHFVKESKQDESGMPNNRFLAERTGGTYSTLKVQPAELEDSGVYFCASSQDGGLTDTQYFGPGTRLTVL.